This T cell receptor beta chain appears in the sequencing data of a study of T-cell memory formation after mild COVID-19. Germline V CDR1 and CDR2: LNHNV, YYDKDF (reference sequence). The V end was cut by 2 bases, the J end by 3 bases, with 3 bases between. This CDR3 is built from 12 residues. TCRdb re-called the 5' RACE reads through MiXCR, storing one row per CDR3 protein. This table holds 250,000 to 300,000 distinct CDR3 sequences, roughly 15% found once. This clonotype was picked up a small number of times. Specimen: PBMCs or a T cell subset sorted from them (not recorded which). This chain joins TRBV15 and TRBJ2-3; D call uncertain. The TCR originated in a man aged 18-30 years who had mild COVID-19 (a few samples of this study predate the infection). Cell type and time point are not known. CDR3 coding DNA: TGTGCCACCAGCAGAAGGACAGATACGCAGTATTTT. Translation: CATSRRTDTQYF.